This record covers a single T cell receptor (beta chain). The data are from a study of cytomegalovirus exposure and HLA in healthy donors. Researchers ran the PCR with 60 Vbeta and 13 Jbeta primers. The method was immunoSEQ multiplex PCR; TCRdb's version includes in-frame clones alone and lacks a portion of them. The data contain some 220,000 clones, about 77% of them singletons. The sequence came from a boy aged 5-17 years in good health and CMV-seronegative. The sequenced sample was PBMCs.

Here the CDR3 DNA reads TGTGCCAGCCGTTGGACTAGCGGATGGGATACGCAGTATTTT. It translates to CASRWTSGWDTQYF. The chain links TRBV2 to TRBJ2-3; 10 nucleotides match TRBD2. The germline CDR1 and CDR2 sequences are SNHLY and FYNNEI. V was pared by 8 bases and J by 6 bases, with 8 bases of the junction left unmatched. The CDR3 has 14 residues.